This TCR beta chain was recorded in a study of blood T cell repertoires in COVID-19. Study background: Sites in the United States, Italy and Spain provided acute and convalescent COVID-19 samples. The analysed material was cDNA or gDNA that came from T cells, B-cell-depleted T cells, or PBMCs.

As originally analysed: Estimation of nucleated cell counts was performed using reference gene primer amplification. Data came from immunoSEQ multiplex PCR; TCRdb stores just in-frame clones and leaves some out. V and J calls plus clone size are reproduced from that table; the DNA served to infer D and trimming. The table has 150,000 to 200,000 clones, 90% seen once. Per germline, CDR1 SGHRS and CDR2 YFSETQ. V was clipped by 0 bases and J by 4 bases, with 11 bases between them. The CDR3 has 15 amino acids. Source material: peripheral blood. The chain links TRBV5-1 to TRBJ1-5, with TRBD1 as a possible D gene (5 bases). The source of this sequence is a man aged 55-75 years with active or convalescent COVID-19. The CDR3 sequence is CASSLDWGDNQPQHF. In DNA form, the CDR3 reads TGCGCCAGCAGCTTGGATTGGGGCGATAATCAGCCCCAGCATTTT.